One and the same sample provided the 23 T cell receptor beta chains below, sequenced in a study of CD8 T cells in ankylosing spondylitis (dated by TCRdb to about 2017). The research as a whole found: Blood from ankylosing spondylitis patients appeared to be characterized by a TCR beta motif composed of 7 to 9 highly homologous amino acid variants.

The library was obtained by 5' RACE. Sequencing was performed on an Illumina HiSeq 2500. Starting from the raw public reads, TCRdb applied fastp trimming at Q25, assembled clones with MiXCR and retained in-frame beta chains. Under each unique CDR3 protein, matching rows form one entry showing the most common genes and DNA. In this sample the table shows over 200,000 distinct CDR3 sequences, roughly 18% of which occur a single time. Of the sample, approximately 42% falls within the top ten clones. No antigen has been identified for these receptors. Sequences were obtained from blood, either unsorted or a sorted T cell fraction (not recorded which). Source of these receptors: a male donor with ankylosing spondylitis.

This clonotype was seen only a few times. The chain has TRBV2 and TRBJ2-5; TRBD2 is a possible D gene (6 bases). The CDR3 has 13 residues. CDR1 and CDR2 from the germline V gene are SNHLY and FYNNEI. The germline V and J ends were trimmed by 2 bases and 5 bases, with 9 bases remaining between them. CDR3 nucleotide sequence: TGTGCCAGCAGTGAACCGGGGAGGGAGACCCAGTACTTC. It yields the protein CASSEPGRETQYF.

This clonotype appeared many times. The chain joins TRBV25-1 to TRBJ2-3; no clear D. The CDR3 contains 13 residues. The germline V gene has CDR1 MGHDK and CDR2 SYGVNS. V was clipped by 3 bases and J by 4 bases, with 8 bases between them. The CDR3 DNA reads TGTGCCAGCAGTGACGGCGGCGCAGATACGCAGTATTTT. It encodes CASSDGGADTQYF.

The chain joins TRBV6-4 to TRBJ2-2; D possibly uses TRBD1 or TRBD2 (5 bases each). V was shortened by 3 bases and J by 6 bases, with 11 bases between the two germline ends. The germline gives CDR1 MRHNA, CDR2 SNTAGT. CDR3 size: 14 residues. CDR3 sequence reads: CASSEGPRAGELFF. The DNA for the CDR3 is TGTGCCAGCAGTGAGGGGCCGAGGGCCGGGGAGCTGTTTTTT.

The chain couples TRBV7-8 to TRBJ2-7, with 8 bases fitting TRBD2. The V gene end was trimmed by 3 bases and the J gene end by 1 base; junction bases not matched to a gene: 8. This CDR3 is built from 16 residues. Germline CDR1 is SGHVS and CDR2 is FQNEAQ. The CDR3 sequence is CASSLPGGTSSYEQYF. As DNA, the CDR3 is TGTGCCAGCAGCTTGCCTGGGGGGACTAGTTCCTACGAGCAGTACTTC.

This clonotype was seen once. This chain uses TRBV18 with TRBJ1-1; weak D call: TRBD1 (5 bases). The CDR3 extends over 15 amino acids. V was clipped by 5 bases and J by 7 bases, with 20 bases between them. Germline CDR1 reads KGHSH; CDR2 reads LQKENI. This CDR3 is CASSTRIPTGGEAFF. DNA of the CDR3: TGTGCCAGCTCAACCCGAATTCCTACGGGGGGTGAAGCTTTCTTT.

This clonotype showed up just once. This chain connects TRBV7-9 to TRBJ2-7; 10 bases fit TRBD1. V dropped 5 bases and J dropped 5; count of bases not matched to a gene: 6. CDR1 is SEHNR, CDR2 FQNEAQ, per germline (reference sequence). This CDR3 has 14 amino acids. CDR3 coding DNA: TGTGCCAGCAGCCAGCGACAGGGGGCGGACGAGCAGTACTTC. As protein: CASSQRQGADEQYF.

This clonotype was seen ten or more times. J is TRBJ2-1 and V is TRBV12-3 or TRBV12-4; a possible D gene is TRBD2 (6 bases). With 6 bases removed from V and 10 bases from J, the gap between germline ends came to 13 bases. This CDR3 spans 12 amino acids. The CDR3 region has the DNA TGTGCCAGCAGCCGGGAGCTAGGCGAGCAGTTCTTC. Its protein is CASSRELGEQFF.

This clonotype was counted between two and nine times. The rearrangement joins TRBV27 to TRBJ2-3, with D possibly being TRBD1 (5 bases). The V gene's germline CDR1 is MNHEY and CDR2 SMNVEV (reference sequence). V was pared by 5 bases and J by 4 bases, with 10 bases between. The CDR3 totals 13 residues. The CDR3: CASSIRASDTQYF. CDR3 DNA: TGTGCCAGCAGTATCAGGGCTTCAGATACGCAGTATTTT.

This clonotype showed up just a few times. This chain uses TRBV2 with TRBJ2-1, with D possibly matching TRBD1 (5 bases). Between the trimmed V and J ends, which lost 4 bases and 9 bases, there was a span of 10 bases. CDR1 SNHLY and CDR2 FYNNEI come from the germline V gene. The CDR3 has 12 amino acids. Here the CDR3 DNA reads TGTGCCAGCAGTGGACAGTTGGCTGAGCAGTTCTTC. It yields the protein CASSGQLAEQFF.

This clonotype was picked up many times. The CDR3 DNA follows: TGCAGTGCTAACCCGAGGCCCCAGGTCAACTACGAGCAGTACTTC. This translates into CSANPRPQVNYEQYF. The V call is TRBV20-1, the J call TRBJ2-7, with D unresolved. The CDR3 consists of 15 residues. Germline CDR1 and CDR2: DFQATT and SNEGSKA (reference sequence). V was clipped by 4 bases and J by 3 bases, with 19 bases between them.

The CDR3: CASSLSWGGGTDTQYF. The CDR3 DNA sequence: TGTGCCAGCAGCTTGTCGTGGGGGGGGGGCACAGATACGCAGTATTTT. This rearrangement joins TRBV7-9 to TRBJ2-3; TRBD2 matches 7 bases. This CDR3 has 16 residues. CDR1 and CDR2 (germline): SEHNR, FQNEAQ (reference sequence). Unmatched junction bases numbered 7, after V lost 3 bases and J lost 1 base.

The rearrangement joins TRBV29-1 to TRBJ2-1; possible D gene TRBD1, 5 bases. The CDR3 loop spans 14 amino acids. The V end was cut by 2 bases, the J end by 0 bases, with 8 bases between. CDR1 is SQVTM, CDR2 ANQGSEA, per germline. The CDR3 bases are TGCAGCGTTGAAAATGACAGCTCCTACAATGAGCAGTTCTTC. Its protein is CSVENDSSYNEQFF.

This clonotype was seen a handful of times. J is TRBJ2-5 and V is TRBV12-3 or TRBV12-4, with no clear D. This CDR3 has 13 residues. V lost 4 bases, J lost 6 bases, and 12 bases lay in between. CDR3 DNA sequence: TGTGCCAGCAGTTCCGGCCATGCTCAGACCCAGTACTTC. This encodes CASSSGHAQTQYF.

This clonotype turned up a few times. DNA of the CDR3: TGCAGCGTTGAGCCGGCAGGGGGAGATACGCAGTATTTT. It codes for CSVEPAGGDTQYF. V is TRBV29-1 and J is TRBJ2-3; TRBD1 matches 7 bases. Germline trimming cut 3 bases from V and 5 bases from J; bases unmatched to any gene: 5. The CDR3 length is 13 residues. CDR1 and CDR2 (germline): SQVTM, ANQGSEA.

The CDR3, as DNA: TGTGCCAGCAGTTCCCTCACTAGCGGGGGCCCCTACGAGCAGTACTTC. Protein sequence: CASSSLTSGGPYEQYF. This chain joins TRBV6-2 or TRBV6-3 and TRBJ2-7; 11 bases agree with TRBD2. The CDR3 consists of 16 residues. CDR1 is MNHEY and CDR2 is SVGEGT in the germline V gene. Trimming at V came to 4 bases and at J to 2 bases, leaving 7 bases not matched to a gene.

CDR3 residues: CASSYSTSGGSAPQYF. CDR3 DNA: TGTGCCAGCAGTTACTCCACTAGCGGGGGTTCCGCCCCGCAGTATTTT. The chain couples TRBV6-5 to TRBJ2-3, with 11 bases aligning to TRBD2. Germline V gives CDR1 MNHEY, CDR2 SVGAGI. CDR3 length: 16 residues. V trimming: 0 bases; J trimming: 10 bases; junction bases outside the gene matches: 9.

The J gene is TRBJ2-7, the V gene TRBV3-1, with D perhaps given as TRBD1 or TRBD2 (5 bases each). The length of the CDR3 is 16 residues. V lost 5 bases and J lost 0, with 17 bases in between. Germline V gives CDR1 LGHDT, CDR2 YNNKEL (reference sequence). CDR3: CASSFTTDRDSYEQYF. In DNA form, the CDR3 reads TGTGCCAGCAGCTTCACGACAGACCGGGACTCCTACGAGCAGTACTTC.

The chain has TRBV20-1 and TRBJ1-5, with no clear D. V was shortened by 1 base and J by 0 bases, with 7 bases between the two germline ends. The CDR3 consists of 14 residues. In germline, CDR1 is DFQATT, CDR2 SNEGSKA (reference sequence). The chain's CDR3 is CSARGQYSNQPQHF. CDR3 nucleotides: TGCAGTGCTAGAGGGCAGTATAGCAATCAGCCCCAGCATTTT.

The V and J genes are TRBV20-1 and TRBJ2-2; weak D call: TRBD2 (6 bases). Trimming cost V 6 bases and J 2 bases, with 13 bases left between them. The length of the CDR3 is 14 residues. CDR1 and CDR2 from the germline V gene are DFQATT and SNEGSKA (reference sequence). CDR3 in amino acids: CSATGTANTGELFF. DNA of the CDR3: TGCAGTGCCACCGGGACTGCAAACACCGGGGAGCTGTTTTTT.

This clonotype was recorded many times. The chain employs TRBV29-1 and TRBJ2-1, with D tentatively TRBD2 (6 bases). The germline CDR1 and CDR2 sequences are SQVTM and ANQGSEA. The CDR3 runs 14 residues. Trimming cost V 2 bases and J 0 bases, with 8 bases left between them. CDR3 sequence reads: CSVESGSSYNEQFF. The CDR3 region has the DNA TGCAGCGTTGAAAGCGGGTCCTCCTACAATGAGCAGTTCTTC.

CDR3 in amino acids: CASSQVKNTGELFF. CDR3 DNA: TGCGCCAGCAGCCAAGTGAAAAACACCGGGGAGCTGTTTTTT. V and J are TRBV4-1 and TRBJ2-2; D ambiguous. The CDR3 is 14 residues long. Trimming removed 1 base at V and 2 bases at J, with 5 bases between. Per germline, CDR1 MGHRA and CDR2 YSYEKL.

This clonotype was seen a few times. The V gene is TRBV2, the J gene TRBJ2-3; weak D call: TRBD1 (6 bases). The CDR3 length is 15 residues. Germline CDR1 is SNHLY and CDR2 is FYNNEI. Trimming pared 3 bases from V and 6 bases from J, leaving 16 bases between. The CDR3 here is CASSDGGQLSDTQYF. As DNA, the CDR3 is TGTGCCAGCAGTGATGGCGGACAGTTGTCGGATACGCAGTATTTT. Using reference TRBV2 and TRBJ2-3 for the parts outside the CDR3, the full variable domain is EPEVTQTPSHQVTQMGQEVILRCVPISNHLYFYWYRQILGQKVEFLVSFYNNEISEKSEIFDDQFSVERPDGSNFTLKIRSTKLEDSAMYFCASSDGGQLSDTQYFGPGTRLTVL.

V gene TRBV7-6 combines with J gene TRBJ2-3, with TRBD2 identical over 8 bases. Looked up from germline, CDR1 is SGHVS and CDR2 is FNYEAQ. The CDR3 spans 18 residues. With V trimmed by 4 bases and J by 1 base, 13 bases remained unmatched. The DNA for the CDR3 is TGTGCCAGCAGCTCTATGGAGATCGGGAGGGCCGGCACAGATACGCAGTATTTT. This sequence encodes CASSSMEIGRAGTDTQYF.